The 24 T cell receptor beta chains below were found in one sample sequenced in a study of response to subunit inactivated influenza vaccine. TCRdb called the RT-PCR reads again in MiXCR, with one record for every CDR3 protein. The sample consists of around 600,000 distinct CDR3 sequences, 11% of them appearing once. These same data were also listed under a study on T cells expressing NK-cell markers. This second report adds: In generating TCR beta cDNA, 5'RACE template switching with UMIs was used.

Sample: PBMCs from blood, taken on the day of vaccination. The receptors come from a man aged 50-60 years who received an inactivated influenza vaccine.

This clonotype was counted at least ten times. J is TRBJ1-1 and V is TRBV3-1, with D perhaps TRBD1 (5 bases). V lost 3 bases, J lost 1 base, and 6 bases lay in between. Germline lookup yields CDR1 LGHDT and CDR2 YNNKEL (reference sequence). CDR3 length: 13 amino acids. The CDR3 sequence: CASSQDKNTEAFF. The CDR3 DNA follows: TGTGCCAGCAGCCAGGACAAGAACACTGAAGCTTTCTTT.

The rearrangement uses TRBV14 and TRBJ2-1; D not resolved. This CDR3 spans 15 amino acids. The germline gives CDR1 SGHDN, CDR2 FVKESK. The ends were cut back, 0 bases at V and 0 bases at J, with 6 bases in the middle. CDR3 sequence reads: CASSQEAASYNEQFF. CDR3 DNA: TGTGCCAGCAGCCAAGAGGCGGCCTCCTACAATGAGCAGTTCTTC.

This clonotype has more than one count but fewer than ten. The chain employs TRBV14 and TRBJ2-1; TRBD2 aligns across 9 bases. CDR3 length: 17 residues. The ends lost 3 bases at V and 0 bases at J; junction bases unmatched: 6. Germline V gene data show CDR1 as SGHDN and CDR2 as FVKESK. For the CDR3, the DNA is TGTGCCAGCAGCCACGGGCTAGCGGGGTTCTCCTACAATGAGCAGTTCTTC. This sequence encodes CASSHGLAGFSYNEQFF. Combining the CDR3 with reference TRBV14 and TRBJ2-1 gives the whole variable domain EAGVTQFPSHSVIEKGQTVTLRCDPISGHDNLYWYRRVMGKEIKFLLHFVKESKQDESGMPNNRFLAERTGGTYSTLKVQPAELEDSGVYFCASSHGLAGFSYNEQFFGPGTRLTVL.

The V call is TRBV20-1, the J call TRBJ1-2; D not resolved. CDR3 length: 14 residues. Looked up from germline, CDR1 is DFQATT and CDR2 is SNEGSKA (reference sequence). V was cut by 0 bases and J by 2 bases, with 10 bases left in between. CDR3 residues: CSARDSGRNYGYTF. In DNA, the CDR3 is TGCAGTGCTAGAGATTCCGGGAGGAACTATGGCTACACCTTC.

This clonotype was detected a few times. This chain links TRBV12-3 or TRBV12-4 with TRBJ1-2, with 8 positions matching TRBD1. Unmatched junction bases numbered 13, after V lost 6 bases and J lost 4 bases. This CDR3 contains 16 residues. The CDR3: CASRAGTGPLGYGYTF. The CDR3 coding sequence is TGTGCCAGCAGGGCCGGGACAGGCCCCCTAGGCTATGGCTACACCTTC.

The sample holds a few counts of this clonotype. The chain links TRBV7-2 to TRBJ2-1, with 9 nucleotides matching TRBD2. The V gene's germline CDR1 is SGHTA and CDR2 FQGNSA. The V gene end was trimmed by 1 base and the J gene end by 6 bases; junction bases not matched to a gene: 4. The length of the CDR3 is 15 residues. CDR3 in amino acids: CASSLVASGTNEQFF. As DNA, the CDR3 is TGTGCCAGCAGCTTAGTGGCTAGCGGGACCAATGAGCAGTTCTTC.

The chain combines TRBV7-3 with TRBJ2-3; the D call may be TRBD1 or TRBD2 (6 bases each). Trimming cost V 7 bases and J 5 bases, with 16 bases left between them. The germline gives CDR1 SGHTA, CDR2 FQGTGA. This CDR3 is 14 amino acids long. The CDR3: CASKPGAGQDTQYF. The CDR3 DNA reads TGTGCCAGCAAACCGGGGGCGGGGCAAGATACGCAGTATTTT.

This clonotype was seen more than once but under ten times. The V gene is TRBV7-8, the J gene TRBJ2-4, with D possibly matching TRBD1 (6 bases). Germline V CDR1 and CDR2: SGHVS, FQNEAQ. V lost 3 bases and J 1 base, leaving 13 bases between the germline ends. CDR3 length: 16 residues. The CDR3 protein is CASSFQGKDAKNIQYF. The CDR3 nucleotides read TGTGCCAGCAGCTTCCAGGGGAAGGACGCCAAAAACATTCAGTACTTC.

This clonotype was counted between two and nine times. The chain has TRBV6-1 and TRBJ2-4; D call uncertain. From germline, CDR1 is MNHNS and CDR2 SASEGT. Trimming shortened V by 9 bases and J by 0 bases, and 9 bases separated the two germline ends. This CDR3 is 13 amino acids long. CDR3: CASPDLAKNIQYF. In DNA, the CDR3 is TGTGCCAGTCCGGATCTAGCCAAAAACATTCAGTACTTC.

The CDR3 nucleotides are TGCGCCAGCAGCCCACCCGGGAATTTAGCTGGCGAGCAGTACTTC. Protein: CASSPPGNLAGEQYF. The chain is built from TRBV5-1 and TRBJ2-7, with D perhaps matching TRBD2 (5 bases). This CDR3 contains 15 residues. Germline assignment: CDR1 SGHRS and CDR2 YFSETQ. V was shortened by 4 bases and J by 6 bases, with 20 bases between the two germline ends.

The V and J genes are TRBV7-2 and TRBJ2-1; TRBD2 agrees at 11 bases. With V trimmed by 2 bases and J by 6 bases, 3 bases remained unmatched. There are 15 residues in the CDR3. Germline CDR1 reads SGHTA; CDR2 reads FQGNSA. The DNA for the CDR3 is TGTGCCAGCAGCTTACTTGGACTAGCGGGCAATGAGCAGTTCTTC. Amino acids: CASSLLGLAGNEQFF.

This rearrangement joins TRBV5-5 to TRBJ1-4, with a tentative D call TRBD1 (6 bases). The CDR3 is made up of 15 amino acids. Trimming pared 4 bases from V and 2 bases from J, leaving 12 bases between. Per the germline V gene, CDR1 is SGHKS and CDR2 is YYEKEE (reference sequence). The CDR3 DNA sequence: TGTGCCAGCAGCAACCACAGGGCCACTAATGAAAAACTGTTTTTT. It is translated as CASSNHRATNEKLFF. The full variable domain, rest sourced from reference TRBV5-5 and TRBJ1-4, is DAGVTQSPTHLIKTRGQQVTLRCSPISGHKSVSWYQQVLGQGPQFIFQYYEKEERGRGNFPDRFSARQFPNYSSELNVNALLLGDSALYLCASSNHRATNEKLFFGSGTQLSVL.

The rearrangement joins TRBV10-3 to TRBJ1-1; the D is unclear. The germline V and J ends were trimmed by 10 bases and 1 base, with 10 bases remaining between them. The CDR3 runs to 12 residues. Per germline, CDR1 ENHRY and CDR2 SYGVKD. CDR3 DNA: TGTGCCACGTGCGGGGAGAACACTGAAGCTTTCTTT. As protein: CATCGENTEAFF.

This sequence joins TRBV29-1 and TRBJ2-7; the D gene is possibly TRBD1 (6 bases). Germline CDR1 reads SQVTM; CDR2 reads ANQGSEA. The CDR3 loop spans 15 amino acids. Trimming removed 6 bases from V and 6 bases from J, with 24 bases in between. The CDR3 region has the DNA TGCAGCGTCGGCGAAACAGGGCCCACACGACTCGAGCAGTACTTC. This translates into CSVGETGPTRLEQYF.

This clonotype occurred many times. The chain has TRBV7-3 and TRBJ2-2; D perhaps matches TRBD1 (6 bases). The CDR3 is 18 amino acids. Germline assignment: CDR1 SGHTA and CDR2 FQGTGA. V dropped 5 bases and J dropped 6 bases, with 25 bases sitting between them. For the CDR3, the DNA is TGTGCCAGCAGCACGTCCCCCTGGTCTCAACAGGGTTCCGGGGAGCTGTTTTTT. Its protein product is CASSTSPWSQQGSGELFF.

This clonotype was found a few times. The chain combines TRBV7-2 with TRBJ2-7; 9 bases agree with TRBD1. The CDR3 covers 15 residues. Germline V gene lookup returns CDR1 SGHTA and CDR2 FQGNSA. Trimming at V came to 5 bases and at J to 6 bases, leaving 11 bases not matched to a gene. The chain's CDR3 is CASSASGTGNREQYF. The CDR3 nucleotides are TGTGCCAGCAGCGCCTCTGGGACAGGGAATCGCGAGCAGTACTTC.

The chain combines TRBV9 with TRBJ2-1, with 12 bases matching TRBD2. The V gene end was trimmed by 4 bases and the J gene end by 10 bases; junction bases not matched to a gene: 9. Germline CDR1 and CDR2: SGDLS and YYNGEE. CDR3 size: 15 residues. The CDR3 loop is CASSTRLAGVEEQFF. The CDR3 nucleotides read TGTGCCAGCAGCACCCGACTAGCGGGAGTAGAGGAGCAGTTCTTC.

V and J are TRBV12-3 or TRBV12-4 and TRBJ2-3, with D tentatively TRBD1 (6 bases). Trimming cost V 2 bases and J 5 bases, with 11 bases left between them. This CDR3 region has 14 residues. The CDR3 sequence is CASSLTQGIDTQYF. CDR3 in DNA: TGTGCCAGCAGTTTAACCCAGGGGATAGATACGCAGTATTTT.

There are a few counts of this clonotype. The genes are TRBV5-1 and TRBJ2-1, with D possibly being TRBD2 (5 bases). The V end was cut by 3 bases, the J end by 9 bases, with 16 bases between. Per the germline V gene, CDR1 is SGHRS and CDR2 is YFSETQ. The CDR3 runs to 14 residues. The CDR3 protein is CASSWRGSAGEQFF. Here the CDR3 DNA reads TGCGCCAGCAGCTGGCGCGGATCTGCGGGTGAGCAGTTCTTC.

A few counts support this clonotype. This chain uses TRBV4-2 with TRBJ1-4; no firm D call. Between the trimmed V and J ends, which lost 5 bases and 10 bases, there was a span of 23 bases. CDR1 is LGHNA and CDR2 is YNFKEQ in the germline V gene. This CDR3 spans 16 amino acids. As DNA, the CDR3 is TGTGCCAGCAGCGCACAATCTAGGGAGTTCTTCGGAAAACTGTTTTTT. It encodes CASSAQSREFFGKLFF.

The rearrangement joins TRBV6-5 to TRBJ2-5, with D perhaps matching TRBD1 (5 bases). The V gene's germline CDR1 is MNHEY and CDR2 SVGAGI. There are 16 residues in the CDR3. Trimming removed 2 bases at V and 5 bases at J, with 18 bases between. The CDR3 nucleotides are TGTGCCAGCAGTTACGAATCCCCAGGGTTAGGGGAGACCCAGTACTTC. Translated: CASSYESPGLGETQYF.

The J gene is TRBJ2-2, the V gene TRBV11-3; D remains ambiguous. Germline CDR1 reads SGHNT; CDR2 reads YENEEA. The CDR3 runs to 13 residues. V shed 2 bases and J shed 6 bases, with 7 bases lying between them. CDR3 DNA sequence: TGTGCCAGCAGCTTAATTAATTCCGGGGAGCTGTTTTTT. Encoded protein: CASSLINSGELFF.

This sequence joins TRBV28 and TRBJ2-7; TRBD2 agrees at 7 bases. This CDR3 is 14 amino acids long. V lost 6 bases, J lost 3 bases, and 8 bases stayed unmatched. Germline CDR1 is MDHEN and CDR2 is SYDVKM. Here the CDR3 DNA reads TGTGCCAGCAGCACCCCCGGGACTAACTACGAGCAGTACTTC. This gives the protein CASSTPGTNYEQYF.

This clonotype has a handful of counts. V is TRBV5-3 and J is TRBJ2-2; D may be TRBD1 (6 bases). TRBV5-3 is reported as an ORF; its role is uncertain. The CDR3 runs 16 residues. V shed 8 bases and J shed 0 bases, with 17 bases lying between them. CDR3 nucleotides: TGTGCCAGTACCGGGACAATTACCCCGAACACCGGGGAGCTGTTTTTT. Translating gives CASTGTITPNTGELFF.